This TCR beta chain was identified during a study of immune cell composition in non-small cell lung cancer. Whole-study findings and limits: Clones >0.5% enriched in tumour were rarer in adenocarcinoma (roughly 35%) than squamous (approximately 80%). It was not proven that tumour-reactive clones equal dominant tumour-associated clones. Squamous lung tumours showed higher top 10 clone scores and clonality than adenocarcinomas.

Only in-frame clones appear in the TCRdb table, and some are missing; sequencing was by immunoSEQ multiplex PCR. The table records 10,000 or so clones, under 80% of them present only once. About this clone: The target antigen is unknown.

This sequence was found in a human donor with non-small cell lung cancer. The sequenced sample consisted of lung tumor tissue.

The DNA of the CDR3 is TGTGCCAGCAGTCTCGGAGTAGGAGGGCTCTATGGCTACACCTTC. Its translation is CASSLGVGGLYGYTF. This chain joins TRBV28 and TRBJ1-2; the D is unclear. The V end lost 5 bases, the J end lost 4 bases, and 17 bases lay between the germline ends. Germline CDR1 is MDHEN and CDR2 is SYDVKM. This CDR3 has 15 residues.